Described below is a single T cell receptor (beta chain) sequence and its context. What it recognizes is unknown. Some clones are missing from TCRdb's copy, which holds only in-frame ones; the method was immunoSEQ multiplex PCR. Of some 1.5 million clones in the sample, over 95% were seen once. The sample originates from a study of shared clonotypes between healthy human individuals. Naive CD45RA+ and memory CD45RA-negative subsets were split from CD4+ cells. Whole-study results and caveats: Rarefaction showed sorted-subset sequencing was incomplete despite large depth.

The sequence was obtained from a man younger than 40 in good health. Sequencing was carried out using naive CD4+ T cells sorted from blood. Subset in this sample: CD45RA+ positively selected.

DNA for the CDR3: TGTGCCAGCAGTTCCGGCCTAGGGGACAGGGGCGAAGAGACCCAGTACTTC. As protein: CASSSGLGDRGEETQYF. The V call is TRBV7-9, the J call TRBJ2-5; 10 bases are shared with TRBD1. The germline V gene has CDR1 SEHNR and CDR2 FQNEAQ (reference sequence). CDR3 length equals 17 residues. With 6 bases clipped from V and 3 bases from J, the junction kept 13 bases outside the gene matches.